Following are 10 T cell receptor beta chains from one sample sequenced in a study of OX40 agonist ivuxolimab in advanced cancers. This table comes from immunoSEQ multiplex PCR, and its TCRdb copy is limited to in-frame clones, with some not included. The repertoire holds around 89,000 clones, with roughly 90% as singletons. The sequencing used CD4+ or CD8+ T cells sorted from blood, collected in a trial of the OX40 agonist ivuxolimab. The receptors come from an adult with an advanced solid tumor such as melanoma, head and neck, liver or kidney cancer.

This clone was seen a few times. The sample contains more than one DNA sequence encoding this CDR3. V usage is TRBV7-2 and J usage is TRBJ1-2; 9 bases fit TRBD1. The CDR3 extends over 14 amino acids. CDR1 is SGHTA and CDR2 is FQGNSA in the germline V gene. V shed 1 base and J 3 bases; nucleotides not matched to a gene: 0. The CDR3 here is CASSLGQGDYGYTF. DNA for the CDR3: TGTGCCAGCAGCTTAGGACAGGGGGACTATGGCTACACCTTC.

The gene calls are TRBV5-1 and TRBJ1-2; 7 bases are shared with TRBD1. The CDR3 consists of 14 residues. Looked up from germline, CDR1 is SGHRS and CDR2 is YFSETQ. J was trimmed by 3 bases and V by 2 bases; bases with no gene match: 4. The DNA of the CDR3 is TGCGCCAGCAGCTTTACAGGGGACGACTATGGCTACACCTTC. Translating it yields CASSFTGDDYGYTF.

The rearrangement links TRBV7-9 to TRBJ2-1, with 12 bases that match TRBD1. CDR3 size: 16 residues. V was clipped by 4 bases and J by 2 bases; unmatched bases: 3. Germline V gene data show CDR1 as SEHNR and CDR2 as FQNEAQ (reference sequence). CDR3 region: CASSSGTGGAYNEQFF. CDR3 sequence (DNA): TGTGCCAGCAGCTCCGGGACAGGGGGCGCCTACAATGAGCAGTTCTTC.

The chain couples TRBV9 to TRBJ2-3, with TRBD2 matching 11 bases. This CDR3 comprises 15 residues. Germline V gene lookup returns CDR1 SGDLS and CDR2 YYNGEE. J gave up 6 bases and V 2 bases, and 5 bases lay outside the gene matches. Here the CDR3 DNA reads TGTGCCAGCAGCGTTAGCGGGGGGGCCAGTGATACGCAGTATTTT. This translates into CASSVSGGASDTQYF.

This chain uses TRBV6-1 with TRBJ1-4; D not resolved. The germline V gene has CDR1 MNHNS and CDR2 SASEGT. The V end lost 8 bases, the J end lost 8 bases, and 18 bases lay between the germline ends. The CDR3 is 14 residues long. The CDR3 coding sequence is TGTGCCAGCCGGGCCAGCCCACCCGAAGAAAAACTGTTTTTT. Its translation: CASRASPPEEKLFF.

This chain links TRBV7-2 with TRBJ1-4, with D hard to call. The germline gives CDR1 SGHTA, CDR2 FQGNSA. The CDR3 has 14 residues. V lost 4 bases and J lost 4, with 10 bases in between. CDR3 protein: CASSYGQNNEKLFF. For the CDR3, the DNA is TGTGCCAGCAGCTATGGCCAGAATAATGAAAAACTGTTTTTT.

CDR3 in DNA: TGTGCCAGCAGCTTTGGGGGAGATATAGGCAATCAGCCCCAGCATTTT. Its protein product is CASSFGGDIGNQPQHF. V gene TRBV2 combines with J gene TRBJ1-5, with TRBD1 as a possible D gene (5 bases). V shed 6 bases and J shed 2 bases, with 17 bases lying between them. The CDR3 length is 16 residues. Germline V gives CDR1 SNHLY, CDR2 FYNNEI.

The chain is built from TRBV5-1 and TRBJ2-5, with 10 bases fitting TRBD2. CDR1 is SGHRS, CDR2 YFSETQ, per germline. The CDR3 is 16 amino acids. After removal of 4 bases from V and 5 bases from J, the junction contained 11 bases not matched to a gene. The CDR3: CASSPRTSGGPETQYF. CDR3 nucleotides: TGCGCCAGCAGCCCCCGGACTAGCGGAGGTCCGGAGACCCAGTACTTC.

The CDR3 reads CSVEGLSGKASDEQYF. The CDR3 DNA follows: TGCAGCGTTGAAGGTTTAAGCGGAAAGGCTTCGGACGAGCAGTACTTC. V and J are TRBV29-1 and TRBJ2-7; D may be TRBD2 (5 bases). Germline V gene data show CDR1 as SQVTM and CDR2 as ANQGSEA. The CDR3 consists of 16 residues. The ends were cut back, 1 base at V and 5 bases at J, with 21 bases in the middle.

The chain uses TRBV5-1 and TRBJ2-7, with 11 bases lining up with TRBD2. Germline V CDR1 and CDR2: SGHRS, YFSETQ. V dropped 0 bases and J dropped 1; count of bases not matched to a gene: 3. The CDR3 runs to 16 residues. CDR3 protein: CASSLGTSGPSYEQYF. In nucleotides, the CDR3 is TGCGCCAGCAGCTTGGGGACTAGCGGGCCATCCTACGAGCAGTACTTC. Full variable domain (remainder filled in from reference TRBV5-1 and TRBJ2-7): KAGVTQTPRYLIKTRGQQVTLSCSPISGHRSVSWYQQTPGQGLQFLFEYFSETQRNKGNFPGRFSGRQFSNSRSEMNVSTLELGDSALYLCASSLGTSGPSYEQYFGPGTRLTVT.